This TCR beta chain comes out of a study of a mutant IDH1 vaccine in newly diagnosed glioma. Whole-study context: The study gave patients eight vaccinations in weeks 1, 3, 5, 7, 11, 15, 19, 23. Vaccines began 4-6 weeks after radiotherapy alone, or with temozolomide cycles. A roughly 60% male, approximately 38% female split and a mean age of about 44 years characterized treated patients. Study-level results: Vaccine-induced responses were seen in about 93% of patients, spanning several MHC alleles.

CDR1 and CDR2 (germline): SGHRS, YFSETQ. The length of the CDR3 is 15 residues. V lost 0 bases and J lost 5, with 11 bases in between. In regard to this clone: Its target is unknown.

The protocol was immunoSEQ multiplex PCR, while the TCRdb copy is restricted to in-frame clones and leaves out a portion. Counted here are some 51,000 clones, roughly 73% occurring once; the ten biggest clones make up roughly 5%. Time point noted: week 5, during vaccination. All doses held 300 ug of mutant IDH1 20-mer peptide, with topical imiquimod. This receptor was taken from a man aged 45-60 years with glioma. The chain recombines TRBV5-1 with TRBJ2-2, with D hard to call. This sample comprised PBMCs, obtained from a glioma patient whose treatment included an IDH1 peptide vaccine. In DNA, the CDR3 is TGCGCCAGCAGCTTGGGGGGAATGGGAACCGGGGAGCTGTTTTTT. It codes for CASSLGGMGTGELFF.